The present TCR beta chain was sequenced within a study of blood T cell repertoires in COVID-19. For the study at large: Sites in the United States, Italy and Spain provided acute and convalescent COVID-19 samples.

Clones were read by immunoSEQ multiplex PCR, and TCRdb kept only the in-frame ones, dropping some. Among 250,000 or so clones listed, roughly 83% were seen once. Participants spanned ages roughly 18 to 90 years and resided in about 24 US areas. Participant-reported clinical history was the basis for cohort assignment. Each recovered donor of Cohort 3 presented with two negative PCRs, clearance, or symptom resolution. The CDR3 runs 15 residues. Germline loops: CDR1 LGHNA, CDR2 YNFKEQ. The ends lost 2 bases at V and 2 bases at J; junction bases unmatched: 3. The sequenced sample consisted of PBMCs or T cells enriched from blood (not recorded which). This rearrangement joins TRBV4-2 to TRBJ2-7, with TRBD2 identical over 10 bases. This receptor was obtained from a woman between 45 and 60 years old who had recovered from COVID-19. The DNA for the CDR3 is TGTGCCAGCAGCCAATCAGCGGGAGGGCCCTACGAGCAGTACTTC. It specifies CASSQSAGGPYEQYF.